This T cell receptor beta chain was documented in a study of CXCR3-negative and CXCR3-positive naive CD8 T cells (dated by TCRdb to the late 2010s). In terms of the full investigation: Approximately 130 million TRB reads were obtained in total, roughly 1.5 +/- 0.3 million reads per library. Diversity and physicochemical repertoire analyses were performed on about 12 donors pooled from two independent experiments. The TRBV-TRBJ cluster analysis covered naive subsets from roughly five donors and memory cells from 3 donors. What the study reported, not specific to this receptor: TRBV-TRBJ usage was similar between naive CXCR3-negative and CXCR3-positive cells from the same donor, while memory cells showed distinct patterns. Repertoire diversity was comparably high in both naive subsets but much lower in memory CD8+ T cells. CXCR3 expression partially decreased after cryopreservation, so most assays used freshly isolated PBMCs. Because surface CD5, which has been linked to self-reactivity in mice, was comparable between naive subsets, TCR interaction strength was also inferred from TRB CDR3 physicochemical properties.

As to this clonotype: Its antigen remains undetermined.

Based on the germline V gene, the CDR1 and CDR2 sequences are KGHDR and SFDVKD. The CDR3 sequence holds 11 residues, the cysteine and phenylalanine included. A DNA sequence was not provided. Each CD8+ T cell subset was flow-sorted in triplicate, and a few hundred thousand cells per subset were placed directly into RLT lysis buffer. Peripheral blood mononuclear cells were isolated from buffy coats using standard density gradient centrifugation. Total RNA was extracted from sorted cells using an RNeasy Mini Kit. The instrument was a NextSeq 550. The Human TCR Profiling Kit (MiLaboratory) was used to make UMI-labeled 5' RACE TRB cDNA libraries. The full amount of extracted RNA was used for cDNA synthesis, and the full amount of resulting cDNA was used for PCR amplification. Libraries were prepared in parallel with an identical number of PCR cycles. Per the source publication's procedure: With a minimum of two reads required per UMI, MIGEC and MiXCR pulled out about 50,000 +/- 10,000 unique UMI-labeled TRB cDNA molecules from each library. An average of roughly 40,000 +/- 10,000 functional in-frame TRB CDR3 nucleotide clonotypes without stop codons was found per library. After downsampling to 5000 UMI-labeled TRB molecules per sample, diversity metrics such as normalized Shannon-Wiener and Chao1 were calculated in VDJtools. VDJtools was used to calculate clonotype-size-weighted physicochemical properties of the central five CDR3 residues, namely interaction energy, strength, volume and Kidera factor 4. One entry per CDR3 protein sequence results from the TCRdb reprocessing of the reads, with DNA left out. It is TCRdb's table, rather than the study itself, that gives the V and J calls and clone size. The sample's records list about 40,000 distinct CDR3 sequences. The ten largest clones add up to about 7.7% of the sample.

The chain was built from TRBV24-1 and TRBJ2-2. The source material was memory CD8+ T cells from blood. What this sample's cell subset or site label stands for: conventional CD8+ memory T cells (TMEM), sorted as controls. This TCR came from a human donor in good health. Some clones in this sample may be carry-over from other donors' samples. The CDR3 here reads CATSSTGELFF.